One sample yielded the 3 T cell receptor beta chains listed below, sequenced in a study of naive and memory T cell subsets. The library had UMIs added by 3' ligation of an oligonucleotide to TCR cDNA. Four PCR rounds used nested alpha and beta constant region primers plus the SP2 primer. MiXCR, applied by TCRdb to the 5' RACE reads, yields one record per CDR3 protein. The sample contains roughly 62,000 distinct CDR3 sequences, about 7% of which appear only once. Source of these receptors: a male donor in good health.

This sequence joins TRBV19 and TRBJ2-7, with TRBD2 matching over 7 bases. Germline V CDR1 and CDR2: LNHDA, SQIVND (reference sequence). The CDR3 consists of 14 residues. V dropped 4 bases and J dropped 2; count of bases not matched to a gene: 5. The CDR3 DNA reads TGTGCCAGTAGTAGCCAGGGACTACCCTACGAGCAGTACTTC. This sequence encodes CASSSQGLPYEQYF.

This clonotype was counted a few times. The rearrangement uses TRBV19 and TRBJ1-6; 7 nucleotides agree with TRBD1. Trimming took 7 bases from V and 4 from J; bases not matched to a gene: 1. Looked up from germline, CDR1 is LNHDA and CDR2 is SQIVND (reference sequence). This CDR3 is 13 amino acids long. The CDR3 DNA is TGTGCCAGTACAGGGGGTTATAATTCACCCCTCCACTTT. Translating it yields CASTGGYNSPLHF.

This clonotype was observed a handful of times. This sequence joins TRBV12-3 or TRBV12-4 and TRBJ2-7; 8 bases are a match to TRBD1. V lost 6 bases and J lost 4; bases outside the gene matches: 5. The CDR3 runs to 13 residues. The CDR3 region is CASSRGQGYEQYF. The CDR3 region has the DNA TGTGCCAGCAGCCGAGGACAGGGATACGAGCAGTACTTC.